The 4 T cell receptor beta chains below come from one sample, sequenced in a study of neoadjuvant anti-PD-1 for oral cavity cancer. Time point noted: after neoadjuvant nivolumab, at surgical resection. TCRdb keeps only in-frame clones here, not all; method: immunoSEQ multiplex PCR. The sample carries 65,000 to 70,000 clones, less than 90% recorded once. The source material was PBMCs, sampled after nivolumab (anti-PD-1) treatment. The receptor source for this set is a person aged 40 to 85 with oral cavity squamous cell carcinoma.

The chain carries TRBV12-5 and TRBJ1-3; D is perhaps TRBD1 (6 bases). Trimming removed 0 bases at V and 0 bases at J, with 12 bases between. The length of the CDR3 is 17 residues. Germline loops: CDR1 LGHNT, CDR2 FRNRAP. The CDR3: CASGLVKQGGSGNTIYF. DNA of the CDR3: TGTGCTAGTGGTTTGGTTAAACAGGGAGGCTCTGGAAACACCATATATTTT.

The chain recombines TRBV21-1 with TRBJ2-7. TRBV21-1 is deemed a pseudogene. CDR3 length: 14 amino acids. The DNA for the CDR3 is TGTGCCAGCAGCAATCTTACCGATGTGATCTCCGAGTACTTC. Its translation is CASSNLTDVISEYF.

This chain's CDR3 is CASSRLDPTNEKLFF. The CDR3, as DNA: TGTGCCAGCTCACGCCTTGACCCAACTAATGAAAAACTGTTTTTT. The rearrangement joins TRBV28 to TRBJ1-4; D unclear. CDR3 length: 15 amino acids. V was trimmed by 8 bases and J by 0 bases, leaving 13 bases between them. Germline loops: CDR1 MDHEN, CDR2 SYDVKM. The whole variable domain, filled in from reference TRBV28 and TRBJ1-4, reads DVKVTQSSRYLVKRTGEKVFLECVQDMDHENMFWYRQDPGLGLRLIYFSYDVKMKEKGDIPEGYSVSREKKERFSLILESASTNQTSMYLCASSRLDPTNEKLFFGSGTQLSVL.

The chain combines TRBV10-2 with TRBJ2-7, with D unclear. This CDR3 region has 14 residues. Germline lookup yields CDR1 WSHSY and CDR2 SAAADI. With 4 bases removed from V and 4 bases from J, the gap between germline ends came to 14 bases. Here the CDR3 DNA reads TGCGCCAGCAGTGGCCGTAGGGTGGGATACGAGCAGTACTTC. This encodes CASSGRRVGYEQYF.